The 15 T cell receptor beta chains below were found in one sample sequenced in a study of blood T cell repertoires in COVID-19. Generated by immunoSEQ multiplex PCR, the TCRdb table keeps only in-frame clones and is missing some. The data contain about 68,000 clones, roughly 88% of them singletons. What was sequenced was peripheral blood. These receptors were obtained from a human donor in a cohort sampled during active COVID-19.

The V gene is TRBV28, the J gene TRBJ1-2, with D perhaps TRBD1 (5 bases). Trimming shortened V by 5 bases and J by 4 bases, and 20 bases separated the two germline ends. Germline V gene data show CDR1 as MDHEN and CDR2 as SYDVKM. CDR3 length: 16 amino acids. The CDR3 loop is CASSTGHGQKVYGYTF. The CDR3 nucleotides read TGTGCCAGCAGTACGGGCCACGGACAAAAAGTCTATGGCTACACCTTC.

This clone was recorded a few times. The genes are TRBV6-5 and TRBJ1-3; no clear D. Germline V CDR1 and CDR2: MNHEY, SVGAGI. The CDR3 is 11 residues long. Trimming cost V 10 bases and J 7 bases, with 11 bases left between them. CDR3 in DNA: TGTGCCACAACTATTGGGAACACCATATATTTT. Its protein is CATTIGNTIYF.

This chain links TRBV27 with TRBJ2-1; TRBD2 aligns across 7 bases. CDR3 size: 16 residues. The V gene's germline CDR1 is MNHEY and CDR2 SMNVEV (reference sequence). Trimming cost V 8 bases and J 3 bases; bases outside gene matches: 13. The DNA of the CDR3 is TGTGCCAGCGGAAAACGCGCGGGAGAAGGCTACAATGAGCAGTTCTTC. Protein product: CASGKRAGEGYNEQFF.

V and J are TRBV28 and TRBJ1-5, with 9 bases identical to TRBD1. Germline V gene data show CDR1 as MDHEN and CDR2 as SYDVKM. This CDR3 has 17 amino acids. V lost 5 bases, J lost 1 base, and 9 bases stayed unmatched. CDR3 DNA: TGTGCCAGCAGTCTCGGACAGGGGTTGAGGAGCAATCAGCCCCAGCATTTT. Protein product: CASSLGQGLRSNQPQHF. Filled out from reference TRBV28 and TRBJ1-5, the complete variable domain reads DVKVTQSSRYLVKRTGEKVFLECVQDMDHENMFWYRQDPGLGLRLIYFSYDVKMKEKGDIPEGYSVSREKKERFSLILESASTNQTSMYLCASSLGQGLRSNQPQHFGDGTRLSIL.

This chain links TRBV29-1 with TRBJ1-1, with D tentatively TRBD1 (5 bases). Germline V gene lookup returns CDR1 SQVTM and CDR2 ANQGSEA. V was shortened by 7 bases and J by 2 bases, with 14 bases between the two germline ends. This CDR3 comprises 13 residues. The CDR3 protein is CSGRPQGNTEAFF. As DNA, the CDR3 is TGCAGCGGCCGACCTCAGGGCAACACTGAAGCTTTCTTT.

The chain couples TRBV27 to TRBJ2-4, with D perhaps matching TRBD2 (5 bases). Trimming removed 5 bases from V and 1 base from J, with 9 bases in between. Germline CDR1 and CDR2: MNHEY and SMNVEV (reference sequence). The CDR3 contains 14 residues. The DNA of the CDR3 is TGTGCCAGCAGTCCCTCGGGGGCCAAAAACATTCAGTACTTC. It is translated as CASSPSGAKNIQYF.

In its sample, this clone was seen once. CDR3 sequence reads: CASSPGHADTQYF. CDR3 DNA: TGTGCCAGCTCACCAGGGCACGCAGATACGCAGTATTTT. The chain recombines TRBV18 with TRBJ2-3; D ambiguous. Per germline, CDR1 KGHSH and CDR2 LQKENI. The CDR3 spans 13 residues. With 2 bases removed from V and 4 bases from J, the gap between germline ends came to 7 bases.

This chain uses TRBV5-1 with TRBJ1-4; TRBD1 is a possible D gene (6 bases). With 0 bases removed from V and 4 bases from J, the gap between germline ends came to 13 bases. The CDR3 spans 16 residues. Germline loops: CDR1 SGHRS, CDR2 YFSETQ. CDR3 protein: CASSLDGGAFNEKLFF. CDR3 DNA sequence: TGCGCCAGCAGCTTGGATGGGGGGGCTTTTAATGAAAAACTGTTTTTT.

This sequence joins TRBV5-5 and TRBJ1-6, with 9 bases aligning to TRBD1. The CDR3 is 16 amino acids. Germline assignment: CDR1 SGHKS and CDR2 YYEKEE (reference sequence). V lost 2 bases to trimming and J lost 4 bases; unmatched junction nucleotides: 4. The CDR3 bases are TGTGCCAGCAGCTTACAGGGGGCTCAATATAATTCACCCCTCCACTTT. Translating it yields CASSLQGAQYNSPLHF.

With regard to this clone: Germline is not matched at one junction end, which may reflect a read error. The chain links TRBV5-1 to TRBJ2-5; TRBD2 is a possible D gene (6 bases). The CDR3 is 12 amino acids. Germline V gene sequence: CDR1 SGHRS, CDR2 YFSETQ. The CDR3 region is CASRREKEAQYF. The CDR3 nucleotides read TGCGCCAGCAGACGGGAGAAAGAGGCCCAGTACTTC.

The gene calls are TRBV5-1 and TRBJ2-7; 8 positions match TRBD2. Germline V gene data show CDR1 as SGHRS and CDR2 as YFSETQ. The junction had 3 bases not matched to a gene; V was cut back by 4 bases and J by 0 bases. The CDR3 has 14 amino acids. CDR3 in DNA: TGCGCCAGCAGCGCGGGAGGTGTCTCCTACGAGCAGTACTTC. As protein: CASSAGGVSYEQYF.

The gene calls are TRBV5-1 and TRBJ2-7, with a possible D match to TRBD2 (6 bases). The germline CDR1 and CDR2 sequences are SGHRS and YFSETQ. The CDR3 is 15 amino acids. Deletions cut 2 bases from V and 0 bases from J, with 12 bases between. CDR3 amino acids: CASSLGLQSSYEQYF. CDR3 DNA sequence: TGCGCCAGCAGCTTAGGACTACAGAGCTCCTACGAGCAGTACTTC.

This sequence joins TRBV5-5 and TRBJ2-2; D remains ambiguous. The CDR3 sequence is 15 residues long. Germline CDR1 SGHKS, CDR2 YYEKEE (reference sequence). Trimming pared 0 bases from V and 6 bases from J, leaving 12 bases between. The CDR3 bases are TGTGCCAGCAGCTTGGATATGCGCGGTCCCGGGGAGCTGTTTTTT. It translates to CASSLDMRGPGELFF.

V gene TRBV28 combines with J gene TRBJ1-5; TRBD1 aligns across 9 bases. The CDR3 is 16 residues long. V was clipped by 4 bases and J by 5 bases; unmatched bases: 9. Germline CDR1 is MDHEN and CDR2 is SYDVKM. CDR3 DNA sequence: TGTGCCAGCAGTTCCCCGACAGGGGGGAGGGATCAGCCCCAGCATTTT. As protein: CASSSPTGGRDQPQHF. Using reference TRBV28 and TRBJ1-5 for the parts outside the CDR3, the full variable domain is DVKVTQSSRYLVKRTGEKVFLECVQDMDHENMFWYRQDPGLGLRLIYFSYDVKMKEKGDIPEGYSVSREKKERFSLILESASTNQTSMYLCASSSPTGGRDQPQHFGDGTRLSIL.

The V call is TRBV6-1, the J call TRBJ1-2, with 8 bases identical to TRBD1. Looked up from germline, CDR1 is MNHNS and CDR2 is SASEGT. CDR3 length equals 17 residues. With V trimmed by 0 bases and J by 4 bases, 10 bases remained unmatched. The CDR3 here is CASSEAIRWGQVYGYTF. As DNA, the CDR3 is TGTGCCAGCAGTGAAGCGATTAGGTGGGGACAGGTCTATGGCTACACCTTC.